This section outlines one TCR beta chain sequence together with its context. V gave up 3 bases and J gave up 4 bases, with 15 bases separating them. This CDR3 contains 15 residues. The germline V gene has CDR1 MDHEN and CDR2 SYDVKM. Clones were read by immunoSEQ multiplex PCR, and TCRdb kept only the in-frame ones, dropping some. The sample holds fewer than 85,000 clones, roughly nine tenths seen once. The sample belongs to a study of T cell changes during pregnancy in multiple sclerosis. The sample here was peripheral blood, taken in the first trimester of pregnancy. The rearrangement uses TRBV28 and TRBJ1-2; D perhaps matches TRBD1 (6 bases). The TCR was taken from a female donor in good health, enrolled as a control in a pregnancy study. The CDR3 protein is CASSLLQGNPYGYTF. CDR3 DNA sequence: TGTGCCAGCAGTTTGCTACAGGGAAATCCCTATGGCTACACCTTC.